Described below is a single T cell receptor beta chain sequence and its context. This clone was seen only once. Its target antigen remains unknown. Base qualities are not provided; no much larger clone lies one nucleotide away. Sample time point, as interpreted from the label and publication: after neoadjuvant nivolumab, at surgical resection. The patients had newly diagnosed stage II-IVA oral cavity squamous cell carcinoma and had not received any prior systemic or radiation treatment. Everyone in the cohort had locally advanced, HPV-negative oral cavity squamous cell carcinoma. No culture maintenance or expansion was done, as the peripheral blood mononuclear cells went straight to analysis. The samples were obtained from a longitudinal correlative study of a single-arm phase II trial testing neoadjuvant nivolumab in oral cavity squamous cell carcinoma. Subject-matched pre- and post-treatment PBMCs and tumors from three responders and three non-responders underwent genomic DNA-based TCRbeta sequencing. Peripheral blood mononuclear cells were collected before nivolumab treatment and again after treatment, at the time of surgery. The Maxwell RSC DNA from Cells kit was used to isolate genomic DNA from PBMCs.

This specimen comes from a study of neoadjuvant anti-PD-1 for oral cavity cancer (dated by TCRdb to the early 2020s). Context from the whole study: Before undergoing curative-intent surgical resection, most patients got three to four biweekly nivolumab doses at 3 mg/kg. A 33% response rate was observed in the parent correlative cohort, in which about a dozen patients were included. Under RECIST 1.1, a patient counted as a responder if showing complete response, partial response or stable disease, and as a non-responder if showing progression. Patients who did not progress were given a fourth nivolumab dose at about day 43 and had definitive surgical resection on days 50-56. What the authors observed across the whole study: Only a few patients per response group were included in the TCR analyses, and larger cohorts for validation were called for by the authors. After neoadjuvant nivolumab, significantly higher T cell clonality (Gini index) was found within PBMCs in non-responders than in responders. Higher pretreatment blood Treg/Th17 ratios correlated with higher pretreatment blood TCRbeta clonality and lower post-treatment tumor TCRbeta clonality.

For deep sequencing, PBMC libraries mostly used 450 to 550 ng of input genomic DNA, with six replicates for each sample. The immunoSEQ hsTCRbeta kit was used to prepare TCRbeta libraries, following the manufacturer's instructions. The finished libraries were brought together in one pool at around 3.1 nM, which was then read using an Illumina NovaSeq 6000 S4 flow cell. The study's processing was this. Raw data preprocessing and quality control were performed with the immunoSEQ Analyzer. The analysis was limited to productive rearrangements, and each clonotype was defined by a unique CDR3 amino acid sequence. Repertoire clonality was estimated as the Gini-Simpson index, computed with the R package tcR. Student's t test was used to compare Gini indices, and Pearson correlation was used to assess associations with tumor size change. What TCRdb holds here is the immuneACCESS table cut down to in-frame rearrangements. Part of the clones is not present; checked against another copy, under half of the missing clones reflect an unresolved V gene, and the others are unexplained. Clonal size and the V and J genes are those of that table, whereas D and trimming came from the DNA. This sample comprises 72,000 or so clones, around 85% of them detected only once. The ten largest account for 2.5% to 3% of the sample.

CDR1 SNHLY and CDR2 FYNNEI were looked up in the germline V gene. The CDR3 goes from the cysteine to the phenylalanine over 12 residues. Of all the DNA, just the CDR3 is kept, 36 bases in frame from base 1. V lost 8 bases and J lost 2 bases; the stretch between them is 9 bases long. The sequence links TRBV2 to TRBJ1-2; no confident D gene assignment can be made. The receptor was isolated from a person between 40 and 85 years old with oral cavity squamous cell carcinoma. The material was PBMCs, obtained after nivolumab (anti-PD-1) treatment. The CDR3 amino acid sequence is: CASRTMNYGYTF. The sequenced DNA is TGTGCCAGCCGGACCATGAACTATGGCTACACCTTC.